This T cell receptor beta chain comes out of a study of blood T cell repertoires in COVID-19. At the level of the study: The United States, Italy and Spain provided the acute and convalescent COVID-19 samples. In each case, the material was cDNA or gDNA derived from T cells, B-cell-depleted T cells, or PBMCs.

The CDR3 contains 18 residues. Germline V gene sequence: CDR1 SGHTA, CDR2 FQGNSA. J gave up 5 bases and V 1 base, and 10 bases lay outside the gene matches. Source study methods: By means of reference gene primer amplification, nucleated cell counts were estimated. The method was immunoSEQ multiplex PCR; TCRdb's version includes in-frame clones alone and lacks a portion of them. V and J calls and clone size are given by that table; D and trimming were obtained from the DNA. The profile shows a few hundred thousand clones, 84% of them singletons. This TCR was sampled from a man aged 50 to 59 with active or convalescent COVID-19. The J gene is TRBJ2-3, the V gene TRBV7-2; 12 positions agree with TRBD2. The material sequenced was peripheral blood. For the CDR3, the DNA is TGTGCCAGCAGCTTAGGGCTAGCGGGAGGGCCGGGGTTAGATACGCAGTATTTT. It encodes CASSLGLAGGPGLDTQYF.